This T cell receptor (beta chain) was retrieved from a study of cytomegalovirus exposure and HLA in healthy donors. The germline gives CDR1 MNHNS, CDR2 SASEGT. This CDR3 region has 19 residues. V dropped 1 base and J dropped 5; count of bases not matched to a gene: 18. Note on this clone: What it binds is not known.

General study findings and limits: Information on immune exposure was restricted to one variable (CMV serostatus).

Both 60 Vbeta primers and 13 Jbeta primers went into the PCR. TCRdb's table, derived via immunoSEQ multiplex PCR, lists solely in-frame clones and lacks some. The sample shows 100,000 to 150,000 clones, over 80% of them seen only once. The sequenced sample was PBMCs. This receptor was taken from a man younger than 30 in good health and CMV-seropositive. V and J are TRBV6-1 and TRBJ2-5; 8 bases match TRBD2. CDR3 nucleotide sequence: TGTGCCAGCAGTGAAGTCAGGGACGGGGGGGCCTTTCTCGCGGAGACCCAGTACTTC. The encoded protein is CASSEVRDGGAFLAETQYF.